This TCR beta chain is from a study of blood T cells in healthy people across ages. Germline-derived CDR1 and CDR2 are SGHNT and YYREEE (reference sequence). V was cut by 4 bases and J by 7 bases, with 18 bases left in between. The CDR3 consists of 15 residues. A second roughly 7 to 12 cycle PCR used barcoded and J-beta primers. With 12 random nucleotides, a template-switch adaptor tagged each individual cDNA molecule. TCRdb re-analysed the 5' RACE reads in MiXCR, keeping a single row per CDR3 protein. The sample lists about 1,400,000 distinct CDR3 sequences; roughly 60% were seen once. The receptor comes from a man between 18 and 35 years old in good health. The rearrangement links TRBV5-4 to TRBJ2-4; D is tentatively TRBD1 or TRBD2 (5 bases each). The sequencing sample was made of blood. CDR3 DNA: TGTGCCAGCAGCCCCGAAATGGGACGACTCAACATTCAGTACTTC. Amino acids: CASSPEMGRLNIQYF.